What follows is one TCR beta chain and its context. These data originate in a study of T cell changes during pregnancy in multiple sclerosis. There are 16 residues in the CDR3. Germline values: CDR1 SGHVS, CDR2 FQNEAQ. With 2 bases clipped from V and 4 bases from J, the junction kept 8 bases outside the gene matches. The assay was immunoSEQ multiplex PCR, and TCRdb's table has in-frame clones only and misses some. The sample shows 90,000 to 100,000 clones, 94% of them seen only once. This specimen was peripheral blood, taken in the third trimester of pregnancy. This rearrangement joins TRBV7-8 to TRBJ2-1; 7 positions match TRBD1. The origin of this receptor is a female donor with multiple sclerosis, enrolled in a pregnancy study. DNA of the CDR3: TGTGCCAGCAGCTTAACCGTTGGACAGGCGTACAATGAGCAGTTCTTC. Its translation: CASSLTVGQAYNEQFF.